A selection of T cell receptor beta chains follows, all from one sample in a study of T-cell memory formation after mild COVID-19. TCRdb called the 5' RACE reads again in MiXCR, with one record for every CDR3 protein. The sample carries about 250,000 distinct CDR3 sequences, about a sixth recorded once. Sequencing was performed on PBMCs or a T cell subset sorted from them (not recorded which). The receptors shown here come from a man between 18 and 35 years old who had mild COVID-19 (a few samples of this study predate the infection). Cell type and time point are not known. Both conserved end residues are part of each CDR3. A D gene is named only where the DNA matches it firmly. Size values are once, few and many counts, or a class for expanded clones, and some rows have none.

d_gene	v_gene	j_gene	abundance	CDR3nt	CDR3aa
-	TRBV12-3/TRBV12-4	TRBJ2-4	-	TGTGCCAGCAGTTTGGCCCGGAGTCTAGCCAAAAACATTCAGTACTTC	CASSLARSLAKNIQYF
-	TRBV4-2	TRBJ2-1	-	TGTGCCAGCAGCCAAGACGGGGCCTACTCCAATGAGCAGTTCTTC	CASSQDGAYSNEQFF
-	TRBV29-1	TRBJ1-2	-	TGCAGCGTCCCAAATGACAGTAACTATGGCTACACCTTC	CSVPNDSNYGYTF
-	TRBV7-2	TRBJ2-5	-	TGTGCCAGCAGCCGCCCCGGGGTCCAAGAGACCCAGTACTTC	CASSRPGVQETQYF
-	TRBV5-1	TRBJ1-1	-	TGCGCCAGCAGCTTTTACGGGTTCACCCCTTTCTTT	CASSFYGFTPFF
-	TRBV30	TRBJ2-7	-	TGTGCCTGGAGTCGAGGGGGCGAGCAGTACTTC	CAWSRGGEQYF
TRBD2	TRBV11-2	TRBJ2-1	-	TGTGCCAGCAGCCCACGGGCGGCCAGCGGGGATGAGCAGTTCTTC	CASSPRAASGDEQFF
-	TRBV12-3/TRBV12-4	TRBJ2-6	-	TGTGCCAGCAGTTGGGCTGGGGCCAACGTCCTGACTTTC	CASSWAGANVLTF
TRBD1	TRBV6-6	TRBJ2-3	-	TGTGCCAGCAGTCCCGGACAGGGGGCTACAGATACGCAGTATTTT	CASSPGQGATDTQYF
-	TRBV5-1	TRBJ2-3	-	TGCGCCAGCAGCTTGACTAGCTTTCGCACAGATACGCAGTATTTT	CASSLTSFRTDTQYF
TRBD1	TRBV12-5	TRBJ1-5	-	TGTGCTAGTGCCCGCGGAGCTCCGGGGGGACAGTATAGCAATCAGCCCCAGCATTTT	CASARGAPGGQYSNQPQHF
TRBD1	TRBV12-3/TRBV12-4	TRBJ1-2	once	TGTGCCAGCAGTACAGGGGCTGGCTACACCTTC	CASSTGAGYTF
-	TRBV7-2	TRBJ1-1	few	TGTGCCAGCAGCTTAATGTACACTGAAGCTTTCTTT	CASSLMYTEAFF
-	TRBV5-1	TRBJ2-3	few	TGCGCCAGCACCCTGGACCCTACTAGCACAGATACGCAGTATTTT	CASTLDPTSTDTQYF
TRBD2	TRBV30	TRBJ2-1	few	TGTGCCTGGACCTATTCTAGCGGGGGGGCGCTACAGTTCTTC	CAWTYSSGGALQFF
-	TRBV25-1	TRBJ2-3	few	TGTGCCAGCAGTGAATTGGCAGGCTACACAGATACGCAGTATTTT	CASSELAGYTDTQYF
-	TRBV20-1	TRBJ2-3	-	TGCAGTGCTAGACCGCAGTCGGGAGCAGATACGCAGTATTTT	CSARPQSGADTQYF
TRBD1	TRBV6-2/TRBV6-3	TRBJ1-2	few	TGTGCCAGCAGCTCCCCGGGACAGACATATGGCTACACCTTC	CASSSPGQTYGYTF
TRBD1	TRBV4-1	TRBJ1-2	-	TGCGCCAGCACCCTGACAGGGTGGGACTATGGCTACACCTTC	CASTLTGWDYGYTF
TRBD1	TRBV10-3	TRBJ2-7	few	TGTGCCATCAGGGATCCGGGACAGGCGCCCTACGAGCAGTACTTC	CAIRDPGQAPYEQYF
TRBD1	TRBV7-2	TRBJ1-2	few	TGTGCCAGCAGCCCGACAGGGCCCATCTATGGCTACACCTTC	CASSPTGPIYGYTF
-	TRBV5-1	TRBJ2-3	-	TGCGCCAGCAGCCCCAACTTCAGCACAGATACGCAGTATTTT	CASSPNFSTDTQYF
-	TRBV6-6	TRBJ1-2	-	TGTGCCAGCAGTTATCTCGTCGGCTACACCTTC	CASSYLVGYTF
TRBD1	TRBV5-1	TRBJ2-6	-	TGCGCCAGCAGTTTGGGACAGGGGGCTGCTGGGGCCAACGTCCTGACTTTC	CASSLGQGAAGANVLTF
-	TRBV12-3/TRBV12-4	TRBJ1-2	-	TGTGCCAGCAGTCCCCGCAGGGCCGTCTATGGCTACACCTTC	CASSPRRAVYGYTF
-	TRBV5-4	TRBJ1-1	few	TGTGCCAGCAGCCCGACGGCCGACACTGAAGCTTTCTTT	CASSPTADTEAFF
-	TRBV5-1	TRBJ1-2	few	TGCGCCAGCAGCTTGGGCCAGGGAACAAGCTACACCTTC	CASSLGQGTSYTF
-	TRBV29-1	TRBJ2-1	-	TGCAGCGTTGAAGAGTCCCGTGGTGAGCAGTTCTTC	CSVEESRGEQFF
TRBD1	TRBV12-3/TRBV12-4	TRBJ2-1	few	TGTGCCAGTTCGCCCTGGACAGGGGTAAATTATGAGCAGTTCTTC	CASSPWTGVNYEQFF
TRBD2	TRBV7-9	TRBJ2-5	few	TGTGCCAGCAGCTTTCCCGGGACTAGCGGGGGGAAACAAGAGACCCAGTACTTC	CASSFPGTSGGKQETQYF
TRBD1	TRBV10-2	TRBJ1-4	-	TGCGCCAGCAAGGGGGCAGCAACTAATGAAAAACTGTTTTTT	CASKGAATNEKLFF
TRBD2	TRBV10-3	TRBJ2-3	-	TGTGCCATCAGTGTGGCGGGGGACTCAGATACGCAGTATTTT	CAISVAGDSDTQYF
-	TRBV4-3	TRBJ2-1	many	TGCGCCAGCAGCCCGGTCGGGGGCAGGGATGAGCAGTTCTTC	CASSPVGGRDEQFF
TRBD1	TRBV4-3	TRBJ1-1	-	TGCGCCAGCAGCGGCTGGGGACAGGGTCCCATGGAAGCTTTCTTT	CASSGWGQGPMEAFF
-	TRBV5-1	TRBJ2-6	-	TGCGCCAGCAGCGACCAGGGGTCTGGGGCCAACGTCCTGACTTTC	CASSDQGSGANVLTF
TRBD2	TRBV9	TRBJ2-5	many	TGTGCCAGCAGCGTAGGGACTAGCGATAAAGAGACCCAGTACTTC	CASSVGTSDKETQYF
-	TRBV19	TRBJ2-3	-	TGTGCCAGTAATGACCGCACAGATACGCAGTATTTT	CASNDRTDTQYF
-	TRBV5-1	TRBJ2-2	few	TGCGCCAGCAGTCAAGACGGTATGAACACCGGGGAGCTGTTTTTT	CASSQDGMNTGELFF
-	TRBV7-9	TRBJ2-7	few	TGTGCCAGCAGCTTGCTGAGCTACTCCTACGAGCAGTACTTC	CASSLLSYSYEQYF
-	TRBV6-6	TRBJ1-1	-	TGTGCCAGCACTTTCTCACGGGGGATGAACACTGAAGCTTTCTTT	CASTFSRGMNTEAFF
-	TRBV2	TRBJ1-4	-	TGTGCCAGCAGAGGCCCCCGAGCGGTTGAAAAACTGTTTTTT	CASRGPRAVEKLFF
-	TRBV7-2	TRBJ2-5	-	TGTGCCAGCAGCCCACCCCCTGCCCGAGAGACCCAGTACTTC	CASSPPPARETQYF
TRBD1	TRBV5-1	TRBJ2-3	-	TGCGCCAGCAGCTTGGGAGTGGGACAGCCTACAGATACGCAGTATTTT	CASSLGVGQPTDTQYF
TRBD1	TRBV7-2	TRBJ2-2	few	TGTGCCAGCAGCTTCTCGGGACAGGGCTTCTCCGGGGAGCTGTTTTTT	CASSFSGQGFSGELFF
TRBD2	TRBV4-1	TRBJ2-1	-	TGCGCCAGCAGCCAAGATGAGGGACTAGCGTTTGCGCAGTTCTTC	CASSQDEGLAFAQFF
TRBD1	TRBV11-2	TRBJ2-3	few	TGTGCCAGCAGCCTAGGACAGGGGTGGCATACGCAGTATTTT	CASSLGQGWHTQYF
-	TRBV6-5	TRBJ2-1	many	TGTGCCAGCAGTTACGCCAGGGTCGGCAATGAGCAGTTCTTC	CASSYARVGNEQFF
-	TRBV9	TRBJ2-1	many	TGTGCCAGCAGCGTGGGACTCTCCGGCTACAATGAGCAGTTCTTC	CASSVGLSGYNEQFF
-	TRBV7-2	TRBJ1-1	few	TGTGCCAGCAGCTCCGGAAGGGGGGCGGGCACTGAAGCTTTCTTT	CASSSGRGAGTEAFF
-	TRBV5-5	TRBJ2-2	few	TGTGCCAGCACCCTCCTAGCCGGGGAGCTGTTTTTT	CASTLLAGELFF